This T cell receptor beta chain was retrieved from a study of molecular identifiers for immune sequencing clone quantification. TCRdb independently ran MiXCR on the PCR reads; one entry per CDR3 protein. The sample records about half a million distinct CDR3 sequences, roughly 26% being singletons. The germline gives CDR1 LGHNA, CDR2 YSLEER. V was pared by 1 base and J by 6 bases, with 6 bases of the junction left unmatched. The CDR3 length is 14 residues. Sequenced sample: naive CD8+ T cells from blood, with Jurkat cell RNA spiked in. Subset reported: FACS-sorted CD8+CD4-CCR7+CD45RA+ naive T cells. This TCR was recovered from a human donor in good health. Some libraries in this study had Jurkat cell RNA spiked in. The chain employs TRBV4-3 and TRBJ2-7; 7 positions agree with TRBD1. The CDR3 sequence: CASSQVRQGPEQYF. The DNA of the CDR3 is TGCGCCAGCAGCCAAGTTCGACAGGGACCCGAGCAGTACTTC.